This T cell receptor beta chain was recorded in a study of vaccination and CD4 T cells after COVID-19. In the study overall: Convalescent individuals numbered four females and six males, two being Hispanic. Findings of the study overall: Within the convalescent patients, a median around 84% of the SARS-CoV-2-reactive clones were ones that appeared only post-vaccination.

Notes on this clonotype: Its matching antigen is unknown.

Scientists ran DNA taken from cultured CD4+ T cells through the Oncomine TCR Beta short-read assay for sequencing. Investigators obtained genomic DNA by extraction from cultured CD4+ T cells. TCRdb fed the PCR reads into MiXCR, producing one record per CDR3 protein. This table holds about 15,000 distinct CDR3 sequences, approximately 35% found once. Germline V lookup: CDR1 MDHEN, CDR2 SYDVKM. The CDR3 totals 16 residues. Trimming at V came to 3 bases and at J to 5 bases, leaving 7 bases not matched to a gene. Treatment of the sample: roughly 11-day PBMC culture with coronavirus spike peptide pools or control peptides (ViraFEST assay). Peptide pool stimulation in ViraFEST expanded antigen-specific T cells, whose TCRs were then sequenced.

The sequencing sample was made of cultured CD4+ T cells from blood. The J gene is TRBJ2-2, the V gene TRBV28, with TRBD2 matching over 9 bases. The TCR sequence derives from a human donor with COVID-19. CDR3 loop: CASSLRGGSGTGELFF. The CDR3 DNA is TGTGCCAGCAGTTTGCGGGGGGGGAGCGGGACCGGGGAGCTGTTTTTT.